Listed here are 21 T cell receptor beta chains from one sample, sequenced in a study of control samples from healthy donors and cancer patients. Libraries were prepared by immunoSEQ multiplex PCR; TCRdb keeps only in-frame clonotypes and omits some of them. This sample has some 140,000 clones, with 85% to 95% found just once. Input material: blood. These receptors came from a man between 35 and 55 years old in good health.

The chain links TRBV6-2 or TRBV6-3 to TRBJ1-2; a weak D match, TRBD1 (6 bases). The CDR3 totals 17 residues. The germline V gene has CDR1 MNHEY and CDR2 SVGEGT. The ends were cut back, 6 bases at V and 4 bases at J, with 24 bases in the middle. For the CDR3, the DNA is TGTGCCAGCAGCCCTCGGGGGATCCGAAAGGGGGTCTATGGCTACACCTTC. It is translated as CASSPRGIRKGVYGYTF.

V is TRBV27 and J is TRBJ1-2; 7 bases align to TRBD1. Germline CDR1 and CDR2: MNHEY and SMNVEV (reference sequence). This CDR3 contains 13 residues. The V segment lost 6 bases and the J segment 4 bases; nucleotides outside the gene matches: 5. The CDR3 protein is CASSSGQTYGYTF. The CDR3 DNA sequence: TGTGCCAGCAGCTCGGGACAGACCTATGGCTACACCTTC.

The CDR3 DNA reads as TGTGCCAGCAGTTTGGCCGCGGGGGCCTTTCTGGCCTACACCTTC. Translated, it gives CASSLAAGAFLAYTF. This sequence joins TRBV28 and TRBJ1-2; the D gene is possibly TRBD1 (6 bases). V was trimmed by 3 bases and J by 10 bases, leaving 21 bases between them. Germline lookup yields CDR1 MDHEN and CDR2 SYDVKM. The CDR3 is 15 amino acids.

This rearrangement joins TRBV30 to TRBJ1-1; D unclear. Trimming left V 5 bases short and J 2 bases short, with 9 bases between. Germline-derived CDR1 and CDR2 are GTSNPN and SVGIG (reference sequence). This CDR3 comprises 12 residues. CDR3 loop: CAWVGGNTEAFF. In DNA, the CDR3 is TGTGCCTGGGTTGGCGGTAACACTGAAGCTTTCTTT.

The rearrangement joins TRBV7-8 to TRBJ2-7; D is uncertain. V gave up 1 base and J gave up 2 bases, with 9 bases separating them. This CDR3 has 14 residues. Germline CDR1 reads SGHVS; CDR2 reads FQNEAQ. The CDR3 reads CASSLGATTYEQYF. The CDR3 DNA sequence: TGTGCCAGCAGCTTAGGGGCAACCACCTACGAGCAGTACTTC.

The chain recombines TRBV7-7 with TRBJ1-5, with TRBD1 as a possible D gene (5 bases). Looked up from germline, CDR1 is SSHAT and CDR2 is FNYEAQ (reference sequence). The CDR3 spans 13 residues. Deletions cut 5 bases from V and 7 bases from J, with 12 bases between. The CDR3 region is CASSPGPLQPQHF. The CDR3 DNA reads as TGTGCCAGCAGCCCAGGGCCACTCCAGCCCCAGCATTTT.

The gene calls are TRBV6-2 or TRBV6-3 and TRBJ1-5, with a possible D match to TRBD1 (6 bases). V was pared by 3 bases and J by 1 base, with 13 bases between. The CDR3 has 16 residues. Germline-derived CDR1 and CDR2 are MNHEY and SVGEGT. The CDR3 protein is CASSYGGALSNQPQHF. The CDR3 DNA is TGTGCCAGCAGTTATGGGGGCGCTTTGAGCAATCAGCCCCAGCATTTT.

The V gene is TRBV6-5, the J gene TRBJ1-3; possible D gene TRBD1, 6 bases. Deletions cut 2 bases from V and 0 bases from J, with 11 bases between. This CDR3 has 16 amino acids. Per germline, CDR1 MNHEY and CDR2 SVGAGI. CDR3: CASSYRGGFSGNTIYF. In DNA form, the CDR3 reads TGTGCCAGCAGTTACCGAGGGGGGTTCTCTGGAAACACCATATATTTT.

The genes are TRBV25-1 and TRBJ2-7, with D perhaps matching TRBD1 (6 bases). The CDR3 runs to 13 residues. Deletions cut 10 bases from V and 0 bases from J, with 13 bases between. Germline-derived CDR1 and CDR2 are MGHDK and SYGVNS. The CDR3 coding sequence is TGTGCCAAGACCGGGACACTCTCCTACGAGCAGTACTTC. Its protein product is CAKTGTLSYEQYF.

The CDR3 DNA reads TGTGCCAGCAGCAAGCCGGGCACATGGGGTACACCCCTCCATTTT. It is translated as CASSKPGTWGTPLHF. The rearrangement uses TRBV21-1 and TRBJ1-6. TRBV21-1 is a listed pseudogene. The CDR3 has 15 residues.

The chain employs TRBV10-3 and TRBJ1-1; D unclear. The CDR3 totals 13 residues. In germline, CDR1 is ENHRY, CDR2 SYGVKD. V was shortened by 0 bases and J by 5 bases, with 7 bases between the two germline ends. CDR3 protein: CAISESGGTEAFF. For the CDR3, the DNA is TGTGCCATCAGTGAGTCGGGAGGAACTGAAGCTTTCTTT.

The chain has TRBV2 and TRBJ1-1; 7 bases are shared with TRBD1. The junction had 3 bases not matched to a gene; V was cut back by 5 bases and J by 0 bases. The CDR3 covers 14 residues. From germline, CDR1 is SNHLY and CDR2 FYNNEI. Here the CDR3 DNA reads TGTGCCAGCAGTAAGACAGGGATGAACACTGAAGCTTTCTTT. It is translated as CASSKTGMNTEAFF.

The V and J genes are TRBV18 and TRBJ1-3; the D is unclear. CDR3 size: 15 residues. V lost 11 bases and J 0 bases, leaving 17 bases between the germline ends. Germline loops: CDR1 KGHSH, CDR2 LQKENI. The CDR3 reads CASGGVPSSGNTIYF. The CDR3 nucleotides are TGTGCCTCTGGCGGGGTACCCAGCTCTGGAAACACCATATATTTT.

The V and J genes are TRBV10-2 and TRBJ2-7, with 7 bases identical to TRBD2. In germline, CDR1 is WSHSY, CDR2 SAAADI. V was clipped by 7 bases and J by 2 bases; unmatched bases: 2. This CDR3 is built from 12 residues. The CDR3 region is CASTGGPYEQYF. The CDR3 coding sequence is TGCGCCAGCACGGGGGGACCCTACGAGCAGTACTTC.

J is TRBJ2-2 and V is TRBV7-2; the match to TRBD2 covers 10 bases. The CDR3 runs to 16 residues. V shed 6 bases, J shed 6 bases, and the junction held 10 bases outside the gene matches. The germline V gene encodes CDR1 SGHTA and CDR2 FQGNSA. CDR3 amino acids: CASRFTSGGAAGELFF. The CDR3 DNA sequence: TGTGCCAGCAGGTTTACGAGCGGGGGGGCGGCCGGGGAGCTGTTTTTT.

This chain's CDR3 is CATSQGGGGSYEQYF. The DNA of the CDR3 is TGTGCCACCTCACAGGGGGGAGGAGGCTCCTACGAGCAGTACTTC. The chain has TRBV6-5 and TRBJ2-7; 8 bases map to TRBD1. From germline, CDR1 is MNHEY and CDR2 SVGAGI. V was clipped by 10 bases and J by 0 bases; unmatched bases: 11. This CDR3 is 15 amino acids long.

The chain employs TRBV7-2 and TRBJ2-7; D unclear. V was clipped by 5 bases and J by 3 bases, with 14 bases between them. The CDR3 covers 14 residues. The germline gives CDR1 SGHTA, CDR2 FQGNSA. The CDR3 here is CASSQGNGFYEQYF. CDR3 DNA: TGTGCCAGCAGCCAAGGGAACGGTTTCTACGAGCAGTACTTC.

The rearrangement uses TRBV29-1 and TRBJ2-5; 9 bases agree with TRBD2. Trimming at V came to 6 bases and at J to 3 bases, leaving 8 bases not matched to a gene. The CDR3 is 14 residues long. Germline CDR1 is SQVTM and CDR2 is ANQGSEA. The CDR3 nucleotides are TGCAGCGTAACTTCCGAGCGGGGGGAAGAGACCCAGTACTTC. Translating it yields CSVTSERGEETQYF.

The CDR3 region is CASSVGTGGLYGYTF. DNA for the CDR3: TGTGCCAGCAGCGTTGGGACAGGGGGCCTCTATGGCTACACCTTC. V and J are TRBV9 and TRBJ1-2; TRBD1 aligns across 12 bases. Losses at the gene ends were 2 bases for V and 4 bases for J; bases not matched to a gene: 3. CDR1 and CDR2 (germline): SGDLS, YYNGEE. The CDR3 extends over 15 amino acids.

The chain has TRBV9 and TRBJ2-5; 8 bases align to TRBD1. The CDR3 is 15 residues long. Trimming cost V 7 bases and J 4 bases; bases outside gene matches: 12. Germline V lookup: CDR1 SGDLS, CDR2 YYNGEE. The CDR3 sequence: CASSPPPGTGETQYF. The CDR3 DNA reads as TGTGCCAGCTCGCCACCCCCCGGGACAGGAGAGACCCAGTACTTC. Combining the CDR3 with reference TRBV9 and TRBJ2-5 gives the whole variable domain DSGVTQTPKHLITATGQRVTLRCSPRSGDLSVYWYQQSLDQGLQFLIQYYNGEERAKGNILERFSAQQFPDLHSELNLSSLELGDSALYFCASSPPPGTGETQYFGPGTRLLVL.

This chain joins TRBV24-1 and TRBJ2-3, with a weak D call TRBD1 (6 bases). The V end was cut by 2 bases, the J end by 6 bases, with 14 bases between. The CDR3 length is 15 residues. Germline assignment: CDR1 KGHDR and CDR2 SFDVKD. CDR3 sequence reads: CATSDWTEGFDTQYF. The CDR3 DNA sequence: TGTGCCACCAGTGATTGGACAGAGGGTTTTGATACGCAGTATTTT.